This T cell receptor beta chain derives from a study of spatial heterogeneity in lung cancer (dated by TCRdb to between 2018 and 2020). About the full investigation: Beta-chain transcripts were consistently detected in greater numbers than alpha-chain transcripts, which likely reflected higher beta-chain transcript abundance. In the raw uncorrected reads, each unique combination of TCR and UMI appeared more than ten times on average. The study quantitatively compared TCR alpha and beta repertoires across multiple tumor regions, matched nontumor lung and blood in non-small cell lung cancer. The study linked features of the TCR repertoire to counts of nonsynonymous mutations, which were determined by whole-exome sequencing of tumor tissue. Both alpha and beta chains were TCR-sequenced in samples taken at surgery, namely 220 tumor regions, 63 to 70 matched nontumor lung samples and around 53 PBMC samples. The paper as a whole reports these results and caveats: Ubiquitous expanded tumor TCRs were detected in blood more often at tumor resection than at routine follow-up. Additional single-cell paired TCR alpha and beta sequencing was considered necessary to confirm, at a functional level, the hypothesis that regional TCRs recognize regional mutations.

The time point label here, explained by the study, means: sample taken at primary tumor resection. The donors were around 69 patients from the lung TRACERx cohort who had early-stage, untreated non-small cell lung cancer. Without any cell sorting, TCR sequencing was performed on whole RNA extracted either from tumor and nontumor lung tissue or from cryopreserved PBMC samples. Patients were selected for TCR sequencing only if sufficient RNA was available from at least two tumor regions. Preparation of the library involved 5' RACE. Sequencing used a NextSeq 500. In the TCR library protocol, a unique molecular identifier was attached to each TCR cDNA molecule so that PCR and sequencing errors could be corrected. Concerning the study's data processing: TCR identification, UMI-based error correction and CDR3 extraction were performed with Decombinator tools. Expanded TCRs were defined as those above a frequency of 2 per 1,000, corresponding to the top 1% of the tumor frequency distribution. Renyi diversity was computed with the R vegan package after each repertoire had been subsampled 100 times to 5,000 TCRs. CDR3 similarity networks were built from amino acid triplet string-kernel similarity, connecting CDR3s with pairwise similarity above 0.82. The public reads were reprocessed in TCRdb via fastp at Q25 and MiXCR, keeping in-frame beta chains. Merged by CDR3 protein, the rows form single entries marked with the most common genes and DNA. For this entry, the V and J calls and clone size follow TCRdb and not the study's own pipeline. The sample contains roughly 21,000 distinct CDR3 sequences, 2.5% to 4% of them found a single time. The ten largest clones represent about 30% of the sample.

This clonotype occurred many times. Its antigen is currently not known. Qualities for individual bases were not recorded, and no much larger clone is one base off. V and J are trimmed by 0 bases and 3 bases, and the gene matches miss 3 bases of the junction. Taken from the germline V gene, the CDR1 and CDR2 loops are SGHDT and YYEEEE. The cysteine opens and the phenylalanine closes a CDR3 of 16 amino acids. CDR3 DNA is the only sequence kept; it has 48 bases, read in frame from the first base. The chain couples TRBV5-6 to TRBJ2-5; 12 bases in the junction line up with TRBD2. This clonotype originated in a female donor with early-stage non-small cell lung cancer. This specimen consisted of PBMCs, obtained at surgery. The sequenced DNA is TGTGCCAGCAGCTTGGGTCTAGCGGGAGGGGAAGAGACCCAGTACTTC. It codes for CASSLGLAGGEETQYF.